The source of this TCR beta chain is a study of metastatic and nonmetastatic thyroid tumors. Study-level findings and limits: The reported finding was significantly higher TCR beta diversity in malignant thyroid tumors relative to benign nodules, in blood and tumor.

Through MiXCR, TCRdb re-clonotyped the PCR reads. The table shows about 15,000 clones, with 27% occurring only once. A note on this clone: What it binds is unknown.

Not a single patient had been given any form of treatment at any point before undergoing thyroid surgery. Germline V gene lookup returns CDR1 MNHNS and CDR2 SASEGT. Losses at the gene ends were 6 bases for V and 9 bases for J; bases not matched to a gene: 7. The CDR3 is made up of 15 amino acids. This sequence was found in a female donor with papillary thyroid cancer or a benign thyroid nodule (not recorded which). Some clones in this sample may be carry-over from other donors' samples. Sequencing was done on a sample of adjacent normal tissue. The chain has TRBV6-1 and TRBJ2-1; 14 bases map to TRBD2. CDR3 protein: CASRPTSGRVGEQFF. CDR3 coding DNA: TGTGCCAGCAGACCGACTAGCGGGAGGGTCGGTGAGCAGTTCTTC.